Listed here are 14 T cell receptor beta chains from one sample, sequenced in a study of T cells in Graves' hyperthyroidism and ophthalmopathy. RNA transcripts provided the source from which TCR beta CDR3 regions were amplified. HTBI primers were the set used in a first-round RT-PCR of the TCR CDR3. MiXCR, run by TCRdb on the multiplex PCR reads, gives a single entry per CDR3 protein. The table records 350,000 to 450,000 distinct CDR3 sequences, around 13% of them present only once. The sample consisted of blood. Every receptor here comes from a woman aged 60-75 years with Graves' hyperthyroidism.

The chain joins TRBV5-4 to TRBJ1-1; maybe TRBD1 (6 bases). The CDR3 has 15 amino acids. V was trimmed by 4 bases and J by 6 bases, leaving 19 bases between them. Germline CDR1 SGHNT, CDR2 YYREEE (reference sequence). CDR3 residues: CASSPTLDRGPEAFF. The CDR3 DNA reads TGTGCCAGCAGCCCCACGTTGGACAGAGGCCCTGAAGCTTTCTTT.

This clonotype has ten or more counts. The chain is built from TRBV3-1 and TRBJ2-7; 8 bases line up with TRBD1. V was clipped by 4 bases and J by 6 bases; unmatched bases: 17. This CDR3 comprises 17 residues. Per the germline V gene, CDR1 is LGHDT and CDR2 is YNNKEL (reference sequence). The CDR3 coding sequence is TGTGCCAGCAGCCCAGACACCGGACAGGGTGGTGGCGGCGAGCAGTACTTC. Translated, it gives CASSPDTGQGGGGEQYF.

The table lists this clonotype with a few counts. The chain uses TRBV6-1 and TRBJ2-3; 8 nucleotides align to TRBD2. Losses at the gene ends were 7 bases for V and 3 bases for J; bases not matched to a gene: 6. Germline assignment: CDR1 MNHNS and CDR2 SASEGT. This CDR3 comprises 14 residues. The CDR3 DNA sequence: TGTGCCAGCACCACACGGGGGGGGACAGATACGCAGTATTTT. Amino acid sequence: CASTTRGGTDTQYF.

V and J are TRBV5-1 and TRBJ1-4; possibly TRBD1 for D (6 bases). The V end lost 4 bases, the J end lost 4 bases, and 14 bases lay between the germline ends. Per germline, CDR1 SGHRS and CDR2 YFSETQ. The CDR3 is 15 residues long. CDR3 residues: CASSPGQPGNEKLFF. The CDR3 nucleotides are TGCGCCAGCAGCCCTGGACAGCCCGGTAATGAAAAACTGTTTTTT.

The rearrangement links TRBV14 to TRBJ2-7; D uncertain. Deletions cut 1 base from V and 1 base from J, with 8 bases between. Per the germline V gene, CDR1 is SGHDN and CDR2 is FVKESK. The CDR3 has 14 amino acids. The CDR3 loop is CASSQGMGSYEQYF. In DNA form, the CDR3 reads TGTGCCAGCAGCCAAGGTATGGGTTCCTACGAGCAGTACTTC. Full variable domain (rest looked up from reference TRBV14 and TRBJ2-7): EAGVTQFPSHSVIEKGQTVTLRCDPISGHDNLYWYRRVMGKEIKFLLHFVKESKQDESGMPNNRFLAERTGGTYSTLKVQPAELEDSGVYFCASSQGMGSYEQYFGPGTRLTVT.

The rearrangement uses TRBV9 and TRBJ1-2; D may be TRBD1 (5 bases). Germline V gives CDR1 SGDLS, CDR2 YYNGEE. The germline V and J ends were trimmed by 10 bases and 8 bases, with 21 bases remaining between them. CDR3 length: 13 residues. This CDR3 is CASSLGLVGGYTF. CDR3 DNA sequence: TGTGCCTCATCGCTGGGGCTGGTGGGAGGCTACACCTTC.

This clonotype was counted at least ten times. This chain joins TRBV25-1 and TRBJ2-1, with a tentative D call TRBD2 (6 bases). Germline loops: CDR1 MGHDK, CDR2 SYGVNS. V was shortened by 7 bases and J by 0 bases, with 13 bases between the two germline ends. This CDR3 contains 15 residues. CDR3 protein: CASTRSGSSYNEQFF. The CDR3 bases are TGTGCCAGCACCCGTAGCGGAAGCTCCTACAATGAGCAGTTCTTC.

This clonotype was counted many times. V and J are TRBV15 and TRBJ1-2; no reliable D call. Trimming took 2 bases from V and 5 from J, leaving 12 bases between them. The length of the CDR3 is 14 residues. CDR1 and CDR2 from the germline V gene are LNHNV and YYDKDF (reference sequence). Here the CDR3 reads CATSRTVGRYGYTF. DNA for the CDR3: TGTGCCACCAGCAGAACAGTGGGGAGATATGGCTACACCTTC. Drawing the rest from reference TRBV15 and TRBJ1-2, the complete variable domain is DAMVIQNPRYQVTQFGKPVTLSCSQTLNHNVMYWYQQKSSQAPKLLFHYYDKDFNNEADTPDNFQSRRPNTSFCFLDIRSPGLGDTAMYLCATSRTVGRYGYTFGSGTRLTVV.

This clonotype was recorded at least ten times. CDR3 sequence (DNA): TGTGCCAGTAGTCACCGGGCAGGGGGCAGCTACGAGCAGTACTTC. Its translation is CASSHRAGGSYEQYF. The rearrangement joins TRBV19 to TRBJ2-7; 8 bases align to TRBD1. This CDR3 region has 15 residues. The V gene's germline CDR1 is LNHDA and CDR2 SQIVND (reference sequence). The ends lost 5 bases at V and 3 bases at J; junction bases unmatched: 9.

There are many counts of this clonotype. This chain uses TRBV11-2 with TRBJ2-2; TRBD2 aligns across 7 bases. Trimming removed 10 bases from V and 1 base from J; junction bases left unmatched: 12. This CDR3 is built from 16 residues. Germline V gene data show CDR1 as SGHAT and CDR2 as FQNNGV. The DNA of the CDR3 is TGTGCCACCCTACGTCTAGCGGTGGGGAACACCGGGGAGCTGTTTTTT. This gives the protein CATLRLAVGNTGELFF.

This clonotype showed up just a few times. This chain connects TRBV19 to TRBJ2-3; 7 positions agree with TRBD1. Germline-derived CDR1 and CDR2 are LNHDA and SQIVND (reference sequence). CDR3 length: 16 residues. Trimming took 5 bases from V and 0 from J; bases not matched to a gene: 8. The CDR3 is CASSALGTASTDTQYF. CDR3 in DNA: TGTGCCAGTAGTGCTCTCGGGACAGCTAGCACAGATACGCAGTATTTT.

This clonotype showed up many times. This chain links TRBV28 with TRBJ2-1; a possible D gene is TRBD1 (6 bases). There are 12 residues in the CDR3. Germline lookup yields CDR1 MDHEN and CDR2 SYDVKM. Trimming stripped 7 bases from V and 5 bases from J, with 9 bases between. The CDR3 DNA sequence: TGTGCCAGCACCAGACAGGACAATGAGCAGTTCTTC. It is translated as CASTRQDNEQFF.

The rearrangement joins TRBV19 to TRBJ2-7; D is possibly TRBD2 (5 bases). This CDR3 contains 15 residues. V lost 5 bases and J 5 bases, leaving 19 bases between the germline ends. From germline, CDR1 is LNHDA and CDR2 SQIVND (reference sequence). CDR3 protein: CASSPGRRQVHEQYF. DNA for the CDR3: TGTGCCAGTAGTCCCGGACGGAGGCAGGTCCACGAGCAGTACTTC.

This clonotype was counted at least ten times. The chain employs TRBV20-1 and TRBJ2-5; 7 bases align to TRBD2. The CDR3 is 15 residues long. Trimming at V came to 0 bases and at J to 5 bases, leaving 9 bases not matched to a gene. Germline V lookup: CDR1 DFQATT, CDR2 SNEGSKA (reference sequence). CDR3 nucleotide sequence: TGCAGTGCTAGAGATCCCGGGAGGATTGAGGAGACCCAGTACTTC. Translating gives CSARDPGRIEETQYF.